This passage covers 20 T cell receptor beta chains from one sample sequenced in a study of T cells in Graves' hyperthyroidism and ophthalmopathy (dated by TCRdb to the late 2010s). The method behind the library was multiplex PCR. For sequencing, an Illumina HiSeq 2000 was employed. The TCR beta CDR3 regions were amplified from the RNA transcripts. A first-round RT-PCR of the TCR CDR3 used the HTBI primer set with the Qiagen OneStep RT-PCR kit. TCRdb handled the public reads itself, with Q25 trimming in fastp and clone calling in MiXCR, and kept productive beta chains. For every CDR3 protein sequence, its rows merge into one entry that carries the most common genes and DNA. This sample comprises 550,000 to 600,000 distinct CDR3 sequences, 13% to 15% of them detected only once. The ten biggest clones cover roughly 7% of the sample. The sample consisted of blood. These receptors all come from a woman aged 18-29 years with Graves' ophthalmopathy.

There are many counts of this clonotype. The V and J genes are TRBV4-2 and TRBJ2-7; no definite D call. The ends were cut back, 1 base at V and 3 bases at J, with 7 bases in the middle. CDR3 length: 13 residues. Germline CDR1 LGHNA, CDR2 YNFKEQ. CDR3 sequence reads: CASSQVGDYEQYF. Written as DNA, the CDR3 is TGTGCCAGCAGCCAAGTTGGGGACTACGAGCAGTACTTC.

At least ten counts were recorded for this clonotype. The chain recombines TRBV30 with TRBJ1-6; D remains ambiguous. The germline V gene encodes CDR1 GTSNPN and CDR2 SVGIG (reference sequence). The CDR3 totals 12 residues. The ends were cut back, 4 bases at V and 5 bases at J, with 6 bases in the middle. This CDR3 reads CAWTKNNSPLHF. CDR3 coding DNA: TGTGCCTGGACCAAAAATAATTCACCCCTCCACTTT.

The chain is built from TRBV7-6 and TRBJ1-1; D might be TRBD1 (5 bases). CDR1 SGHVS and CDR2 FNYEAQ come from the germline V gene. The CDR3 loop spans 16 amino acids. Trimming removed 5 bases at V and 1 base at J, with 17 bases between. The DNA for the CDR3 is TGTGCCAGCAGCCCCCTACCGGGGGGGGGGAACACTGAAGCTTTCTTT. It yields the protein CASSPLPGGGNTEAFF.

This clonotype was observed at least ten times. The chain recombines TRBV28 with TRBJ2-7; TRBD2 agrees at 11 bases. The CDR3 is made up of 15 amino acids. CDR1 and CDR2 from the germline V gene are MDHEN and SYDVKM. Trimming cost V 5 bases and J 3 bases; bases outside gene matches: 6. The CDR3 DNA reads as TGTGCCAGCAGTGGACCGGGACTAGCGGACTACGAGCAGTACTTC. This encodes CASSGPGLADYEQYF.

This clonotype occurred many times. This chain links TRBV9 with TRBJ1-1, with D possibly being TRBD1 (6 bases). The CDR3 is made up of 15 amino acids. V was shortened by 0 bases and J by 7 bases, with 16 bases between the two germline ends. Per the germline V gene, CDR1 is SGDLS and CDR2 is YYNGEE. The CDR3 DNA sequence: TGTGCCAGCAGCGTAGACGCAGGGGCTGGGGGTGAAGCTTTCTTT. Translated: CASSVDAGAGGEAFF.

The V gene is TRBV19, the J gene TRBJ2-1; 9 bases fit TRBD2. The CDR3 length is 15 residues. Trimming took 5 bases from V and 5 from J; bases not matched to a gene: 7. The germline CDR1 and CDR2 sequences are LNHDA and SQIVND (reference sequence). The CDR3 is CASSPLAGTNNEQFF. In DNA, the CDR3 is TGTGCCAGTAGTCCTCTAGCGGGGACCAACAATGAGCAGTTCTTC.

Ten or more counts support this clonotype. The J gene is TRBJ1-2, the V gene TRBV20-1, with a weak D call TRBD1 (6 bases). Germline CDR1 reads DFQATT; CDR2 reads SNEGSKA (reference sequence). Trimming shortened V by 3 bases and J by 0 bases, and 8 bases separated the two germline ends. This CDR3 spans 13 amino acids. CDR3 nucleotides: TGCAGTGCTAGGACAGGACCTAACTATGGCTACACCTTC. This translates into CSARTGPNYGYTF.

The V gene is TRBV13, the J gene TRBJ2-7, with TRBD2 matching over 14 bases. Germline V gives CDR1 PRHDT, CDR2 FYEKMQ (reference sequence). This CDR3 region has 16 residues. V was clipped by 5 bases and J by 2 bases; unmatched bases: 5. For the CDR3, the DNA is TGTGCCAGCAGCCACCAGGGACTAGCGGGAGCCTACGAGCAGTACTTC. It translates to CASSHQGLAGAYEQYF.

Only a few counts were recorded for this clonotype. The CDR3 ends on some other residue instead of the conserved phenylalanine or tryptophan, so this is likely a read error. V and J are TRBV27 and TRBJ1-2, with 8 nucleotides matching TRBD1. CDR1 is MNHEY, CDR2 SMNVEV, per germline (reference sequence). This CDR3 comprises 15 residues. J gave up 0 bases and V 5 bases, and 5 bases lay outside the gene matches. CDR3 protein: CASSPGTGSNYGYTL. The CDR3 DNA sequence: TGTGCCAGCAGTCCAGGGACAGGCTCTAACTATGGCTACACCCTC.

There are many counts of this clonotype. The chain combines TRBV7-2 with TRBJ2-3; 8 nucleotides line up with TRBD2. The ends lost 2 bases at V and 5 bases at J; junction bases unmatched: 0. Germline V gene sequence: CDR1 SGHTA, CDR2 FQGNSA. The CDR3 spans 13 residues. The CDR3 reads CASSLLAGDTQYF. DNA for the CDR3: TGTGCCAGCAGCTTACTAGCGGGAGATACGCAGTATTTT. Combining the CDR3 with reference TRBV7-2 and TRBJ2-3 gives the whole variable domain GAGVSQSPSNKVTEKGKDVELRCDPISGHTALYWYRQSLGQGLEFLIYFQGNSAPDKSGLPSDRFSAERTGGSVSTLTIQRTQQEDSAVYLCASSLLAGDTQYFGPGTRLTVL.

This clonotype came up many times. The rearrangement uses TRBV3-1 and TRBJ2-5, with D possibly matching TRBD2 (6 bases). The CDR3 is 15 residues long. Trimming left V 1 base short and J 4 bases short, with 13 bases between. The germline CDR1 and CDR2 sequences are LGHDT and YNNKEL (reference sequence). CDR3 protein: CASSQVGAGGETQYF. DNA for the CDR3: TGTGCCAGCAGCCAAGTCGGGGCCGGGGGAGAGACCCAGTACTTC.

The chain couples TRBV19 to TRBJ2-7; the D gene is possibly TRBD2 (5 bases). Per germline, CDR1 LNHDA and CDR2 SQIVND (reference sequence). The V gene lost 1 base and the J gene lost 3 bases, with 13 bases spanning the gap. The CDR3 spans 15 residues. CDR3 sequence reads: CASSIGPHGVYEQYF. In DNA, the CDR3 is TGTGCCAGTAGTATAGGACCACACGGGGTCTACGAGCAGTACTTC.

This clonotype was observed a few times. This chain uses TRBV6-2 or TRBV6-3 with TRBJ2-4, with D possibly TRBD2 on 5 matching bases. The CDR3 loop spans 18 amino acids. Trimming pared 2 bases from V and 8 bases from J, leaving 25 bases between. Germline loops: CDR1 MNHEY, CDR2 SVGEGT. CDR3 in amino acids: CASSYELWGDSRKDIQYF. The CDR3 DNA reads TGTGCCAGCAGTTACGAGCTTTGGGGAGACTCCAGAAAGGACATTCAGTACTTC.

This clonotype was seen repeatedly, ten times or more. This chain connects TRBV6-5 to TRBJ1-5, with 8 bases lining up with TRBD1. The CDR3 contains 17 residues. V shed 0 bases and J 0 bases; nucleotides not matched to a gene: 4. Germline loops: CDR1 MNHEY, CDR2 SVGAGI. The CDR3, as DNA: TGTGCCAGCAGTTACTCGCCTACAGGGGGTAGCAATCAGCCCCAGCATTTT. It codes for CASSYSPTGGSNQPQHF.

Many counts were recorded for this clonotype. The chain uses TRBV7-9 and TRBJ1-1; D unresolved. CDR3 length: 12 residues. V was shortened by 3 bases and J by 7 bases, with 9 bases between the two germline ends. Germline V gene data show CDR1 as SEHNR and CDR2 as FQNEAQ (reference sequence). CDR3 sequence: CASSFWPNEAFF. The CDR3 DNA reads as TGTGCCAGCAGCTTTTGGCCCAATGAAGCTTTCTTT.

The table lists this clonotype with many counts. This rearrangement joins TRBV11-1 to TRBJ1-1; D is undetermined. V lost 5 bases and J lost 1, with 14 bases in between. The CDR3 covers 15 residues. Germline loops: CDR1 SGHAT, CDR2 FQDESV (reference sequence). This chain's CDR3 is CASSQNEGRNTEAFF. The CDR3 DNA is TGTGCCAGCAGCCAGAATGAGGGCAGGAACACTGAAGCTTTCTTT.

This clonotype occurred many times. This chain uses TRBV7-2 with TRBJ2-1; tentatively, D is TRBD2 (5 bases). V lost 5 bases and J lost 3, with 17 bases in between. From germline, CDR1 is SGHTA and CDR2 FQGNSA. There are 16 residues in the CDR3. DNA for the CDR3: TGTGCCAGCAGCAGGTGGCTGGAGGACGGCTACAATGAGCAGTTCTTC. It encodes CASSRWLEDGYNEQFF.

There are a few counts of this clonotype. The J gene is TRBJ1-4, the V gene TRBV12-3 or TRBV12-4; D not resolved. The V end was cut by 6 bases, the J end by 7 bases, with 15 bases between. The CDR3 covers 14 residues. The CDR3 DNA sequence: TGTGCCAGCAGGACAAGGGCCTGGGGTGAAAAACTGTTTTTT. Protein product: CASRTRAWGEKLFF.

This clonotype was observed many times. The CDR3 region has the DNA TGTGCCAGCAGTGGCGGGACTAGCGGGGCCCAAGATACGCAGTATTTT. Translation gives CASSGGTSGAQDTQYF. The gene calls are TRBV12-3 or TRBV12-4 and TRBJ2-3; TRBD2 matches at 13 bases. The CDR3 length is 16 residues. The V gene end was trimmed by 5 bases and the J gene end by 5 bases; junction bases not matched to a gene: 7.

This chain connects TRBV24-1 to TRBJ2-1, with 8 bases fitting TRBD2. This CDR3 is built from 15 residues. The J segment lost 9 bases and the V segment lost 3 bases, leaving 9 bases of the junction unmatched. CDR1 and CDR2 from the germline V gene are KGHDR and SFDVKD. The CDR3 DNA follows: TGTGCCACCAGTGATAGGGGACTAGGCCAATGTGAGCAGTTCTTC. Residues: CATSDRGLGQCEQFF.